Listed here are 7 T cell receptor beta chains from one sample, sequenced in a study of blood T cell repertoires in COVID-19. Repertoires were generated with immunoSEQ multiplex PCR, while TCRdb's copy carries only in-frame clones and drops some. The repertoire has approximately 140,000 clones, around 87% of them found once; the top ten carry approximately 4.2%. Sequencing input: peripheral blood. All receptors come from a woman aged 35 to 49 with acute or convalescent COVID-19.

This chain joins TRBV12-3 or TRBV12-4 and TRBJ1-1; D uncertain. This CDR3 is built from 13 residues. The ends were cut back, 3 bases at V and 4 bases at J, with 9 bases in the middle. The CDR3 nucleotides are TGTGCCAGCAGTTTGGTTTCGGGCACTGAAGCTTTCTTT. This codes for CASSLVSGTEAFF.

The chain uses TRBV7-9 and TRBJ2-5, with TRBD1 matching 9 bases. Germline trimming cut 4 bases from V and 5 bases from J; bases unmatched to any gene: 5. This CDR3 contains 14 residues. Per the germline V gene, CDR1 is SEHNR and CDR2 is FQNEAQ (reference sequence). Written as DNA, the CDR3 is TGTGCCAGCAGCTCACAGGGGGCGCGGGAGACCCAGTACTTC. Protein: CASSSQGARETQYF.

The chain combines TRBV30 with TRBJ2-7, with D perhaps matching TRBD2 (5 bases). This CDR3 is 14 amino acids long. Deletions cut 4 bases from V and 2 bases from J, with 15 bases between. The V gene's germline CDR1 is GTSNPN and CDR2 SVGIG (reference sequence). CDR3 DNA: TGTGCCTGGAAATGGACTTCCCAGGCCTACGAGCAGTACTTC. Protein: CAWKWTSQAYEQYF.

The chain recombines TRBV6-2 or TRBV6-3 with TRBJ2-7; 7 bases are shared with TRBD2. The ends lost 0 bases at V and 7 bases at J; junction bases unmatched: 0. CDR3 length: 12 amino acids. Germline CDR1 and CDR2: MNHEY and SVGEGT. In DNA form, the CDR3 reads TGTGCCAGCAGTTACTCGGGGGGGGAGCAGTACTTC. It encodes CASSYSGGEQYF.

CDR3 nucleotides: TGTGCCAGCAGCTTCCTTCCTGCTGGAAACACCATATATTTT. Translated, it gives CASSFLPAGNTIYF. The chain is built from TRBV11-2 and TRBJ1-3, with D hard to call. CDR1 is SGHAT and CDR2 is FQNNGV in the germline V gene. The CDR3 is made up of 14 amino acids. Trimming left V 3 bases short and J 2 bases short, with 8 bases between.

This clone was picked up a small number of times. This rearrangement joins TRBV13 to TRBJ1-2, with D possibly being TRBD1 (5 bases). The germline CDR1 and CDR2 sequences are PRHDT and FYEKMQ (reference sequence). This CDR3 contains 13 residues. Trimming stripped 6 bases from V and 0 bases from J, with 8 bases between. CDR3 loop: CASRLQANYGYTF. CDR3 DNA: TGTGCCAGCAGGCTACAGGCTAACTATGGCTACACCTTC.

The V and J genes are TRBV14 and TRBJ1-6; D is undetermined. Deletions cut 4 bases from V and 7 bases from J, with 2 bases between. This CDR3 region has 11 residues. In germline, CDR1 is SGHDN, CDR2 FVKESK. The CDR3 DNA reads TGTGCCAGCAGCCCAAATTCACCCCTCCACTTT. Protein: CASSPNSPLHF.